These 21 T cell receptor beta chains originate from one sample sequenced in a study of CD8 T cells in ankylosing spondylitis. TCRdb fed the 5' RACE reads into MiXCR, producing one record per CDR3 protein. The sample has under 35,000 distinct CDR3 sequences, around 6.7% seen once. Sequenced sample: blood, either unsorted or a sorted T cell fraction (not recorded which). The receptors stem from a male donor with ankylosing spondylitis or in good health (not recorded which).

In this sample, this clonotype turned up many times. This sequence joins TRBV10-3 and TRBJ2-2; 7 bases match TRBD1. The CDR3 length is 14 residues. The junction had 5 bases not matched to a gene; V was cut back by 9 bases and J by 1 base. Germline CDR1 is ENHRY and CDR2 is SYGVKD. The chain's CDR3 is CAITGTENTGELFF. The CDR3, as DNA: TGTGCCATTACCGGGACAGAGAACACCGGGGAGCTGTTTTTT.

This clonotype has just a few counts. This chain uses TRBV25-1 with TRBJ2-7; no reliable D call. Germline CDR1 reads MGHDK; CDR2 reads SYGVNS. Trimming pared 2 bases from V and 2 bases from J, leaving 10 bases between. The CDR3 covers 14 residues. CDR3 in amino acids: CASSEQTGAYEQYF. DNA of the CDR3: TGTGCCAGCAGTGAACAGACGGGCGCCTACGAGCAGTACTTC.

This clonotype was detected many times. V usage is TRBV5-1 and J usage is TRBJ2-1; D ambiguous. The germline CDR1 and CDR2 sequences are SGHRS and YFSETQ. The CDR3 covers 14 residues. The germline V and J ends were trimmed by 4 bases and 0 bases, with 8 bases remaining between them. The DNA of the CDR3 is TGCGCCAGCAGCAAAAGGAGCTCCTACAATGAGCAGTTCTTC. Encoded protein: CASSKRSSYNEQFF. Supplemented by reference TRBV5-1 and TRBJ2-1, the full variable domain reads KAGVTQTPRYLIKTRGQQVTLSCSPISGHRSVSWYQQTPGQGLQFLFEYFSETQRNKGNFPGRFSGRQFSNSRSEMNVSTLELGDSALYLCASSKRSSYNEQFFGPGTRLTVL.

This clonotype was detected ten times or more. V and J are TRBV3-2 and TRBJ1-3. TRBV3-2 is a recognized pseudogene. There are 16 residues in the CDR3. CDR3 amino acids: CASSHSQTHSGNTIYF. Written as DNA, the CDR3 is TGTGCCAGCAGCCACTCGCAGACCCACTCTGGAAACACCATATATTTT.

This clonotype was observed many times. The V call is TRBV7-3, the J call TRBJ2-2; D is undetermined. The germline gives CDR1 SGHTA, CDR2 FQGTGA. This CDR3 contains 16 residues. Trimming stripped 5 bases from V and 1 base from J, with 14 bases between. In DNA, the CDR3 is TGTGCCAGCAGCCCGAACTCAGCAGGGAACACCGGGGAGCTGTTTTTT. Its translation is CASSPNSAGNTGELFF.

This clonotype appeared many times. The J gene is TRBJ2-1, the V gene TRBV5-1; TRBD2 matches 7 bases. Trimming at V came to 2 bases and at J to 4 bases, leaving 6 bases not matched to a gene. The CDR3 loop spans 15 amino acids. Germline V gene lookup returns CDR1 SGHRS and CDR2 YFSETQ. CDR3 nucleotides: TGCGCCAGCAGCTTAATTGCGGGAGTTTACAATGAGCAGTTCTTC. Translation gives CASSLIAGVYNEQFF.

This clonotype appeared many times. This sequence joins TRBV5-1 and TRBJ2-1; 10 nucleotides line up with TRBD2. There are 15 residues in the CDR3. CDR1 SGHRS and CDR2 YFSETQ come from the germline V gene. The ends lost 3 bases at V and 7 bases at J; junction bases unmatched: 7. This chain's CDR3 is CASSYLAGVTNEQFF. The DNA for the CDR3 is TGCGCCAGCAGCTACCTAGCGGGAGTGACTAATGAGCAGTTCTTC.

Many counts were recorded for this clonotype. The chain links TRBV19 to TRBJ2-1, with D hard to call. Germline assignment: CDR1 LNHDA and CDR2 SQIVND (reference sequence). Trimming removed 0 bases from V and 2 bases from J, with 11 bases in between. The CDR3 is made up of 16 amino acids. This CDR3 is CASSIEARGAYNEQFF. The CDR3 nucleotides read TGTGCCAGTAGTATAGAGGCCAGAGGAGCCTACAATGAGCAGTTCTTC.

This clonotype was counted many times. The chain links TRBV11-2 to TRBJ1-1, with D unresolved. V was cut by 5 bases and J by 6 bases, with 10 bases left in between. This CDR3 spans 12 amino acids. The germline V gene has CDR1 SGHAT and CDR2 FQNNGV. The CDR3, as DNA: TGTGCCAGCAGCCTCCCCCTCCCTGAAGCTTTCTTT. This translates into CASSLPLPEAFF.

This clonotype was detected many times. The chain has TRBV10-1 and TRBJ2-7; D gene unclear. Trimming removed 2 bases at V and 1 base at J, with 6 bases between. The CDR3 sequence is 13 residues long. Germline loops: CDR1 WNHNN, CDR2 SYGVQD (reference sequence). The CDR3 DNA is TGCGCCAGCAGTGAGGTTGTTTCCTACGAGCAGTACTTC. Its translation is CASSEVVSYEQYF.

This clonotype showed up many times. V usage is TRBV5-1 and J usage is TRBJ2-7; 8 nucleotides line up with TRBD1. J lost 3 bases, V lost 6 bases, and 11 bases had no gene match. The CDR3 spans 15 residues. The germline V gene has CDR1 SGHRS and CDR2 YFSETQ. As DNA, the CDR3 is TGCGCCAGCACCCTCCGGGGGACAGGAGACTACGAGCAGTACTTC. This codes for CASTLRGTGDYEQYF.

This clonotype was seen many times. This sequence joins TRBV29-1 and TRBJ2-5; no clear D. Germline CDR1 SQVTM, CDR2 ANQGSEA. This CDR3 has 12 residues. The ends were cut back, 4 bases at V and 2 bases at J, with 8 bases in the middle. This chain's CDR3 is CSVADGQETQYF. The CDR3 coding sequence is TGCAGCGTTGCAGACGGTCAAGAGACCCAGTACTTC.

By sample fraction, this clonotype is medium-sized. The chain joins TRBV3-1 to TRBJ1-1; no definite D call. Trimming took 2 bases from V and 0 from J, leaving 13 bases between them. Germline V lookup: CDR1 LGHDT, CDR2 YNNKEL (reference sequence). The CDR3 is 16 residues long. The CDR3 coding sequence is TGTGCCAGCAGCCAACGGGAGACAAGGATGAACACTGAAGCTTTCTTT. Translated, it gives CASSQRETRMNTEAFF.

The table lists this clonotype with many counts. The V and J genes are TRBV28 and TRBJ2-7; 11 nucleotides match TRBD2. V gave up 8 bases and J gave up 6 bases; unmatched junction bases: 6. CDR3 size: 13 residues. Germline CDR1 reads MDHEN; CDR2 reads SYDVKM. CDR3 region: CASATSGTREQYF. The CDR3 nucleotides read TGTGCCAGCGCGACTAGCGGGACGCGCGAGCAGTACTTC.

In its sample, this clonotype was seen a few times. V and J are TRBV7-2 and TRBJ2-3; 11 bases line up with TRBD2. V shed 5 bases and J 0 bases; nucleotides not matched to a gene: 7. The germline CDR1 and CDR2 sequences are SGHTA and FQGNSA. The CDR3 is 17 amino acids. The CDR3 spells CASSPGTSGFSTDTQYF. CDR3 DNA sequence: TGTGCCAGCAGCCCAGGGACTAGCGGATTCAGCACAGATACGCAGTATTTT.

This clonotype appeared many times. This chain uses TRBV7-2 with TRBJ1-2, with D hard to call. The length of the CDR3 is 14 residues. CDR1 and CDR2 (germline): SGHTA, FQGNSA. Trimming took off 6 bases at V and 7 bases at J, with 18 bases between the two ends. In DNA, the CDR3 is TGTGCCAGCAGTCCTTCCCTTGACCGGCGTGGCTACACCTTC. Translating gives CASSPSLDRRGYTF.

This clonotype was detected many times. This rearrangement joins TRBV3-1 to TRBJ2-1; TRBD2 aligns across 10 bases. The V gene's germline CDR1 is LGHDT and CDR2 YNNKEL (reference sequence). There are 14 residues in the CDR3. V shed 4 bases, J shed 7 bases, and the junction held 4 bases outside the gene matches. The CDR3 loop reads CASSRSGRGNEQFF. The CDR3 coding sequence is TGTGCCAGCAGCCGAAGCGGGAGGGGGAATGAGCAGTTCTTC.

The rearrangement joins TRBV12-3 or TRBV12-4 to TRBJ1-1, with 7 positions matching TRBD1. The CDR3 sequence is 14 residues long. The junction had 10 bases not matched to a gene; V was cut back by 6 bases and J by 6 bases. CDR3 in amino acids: CASSSPDRVSEAFF. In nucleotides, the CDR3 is TGTGCCAGCAGCTCGCCCGACAGGGTCTCTGAAGCTTTCTTT.

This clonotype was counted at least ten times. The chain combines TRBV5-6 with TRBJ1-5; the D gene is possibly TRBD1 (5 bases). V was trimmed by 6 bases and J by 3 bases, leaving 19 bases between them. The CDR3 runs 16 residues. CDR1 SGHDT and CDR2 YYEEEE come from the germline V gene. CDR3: CASTVRGGSINQPQHF. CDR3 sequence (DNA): TGTGCCAGCACCGTAAGGGGCGGGAGTATCAATCAGCCCCAGCATTTT.

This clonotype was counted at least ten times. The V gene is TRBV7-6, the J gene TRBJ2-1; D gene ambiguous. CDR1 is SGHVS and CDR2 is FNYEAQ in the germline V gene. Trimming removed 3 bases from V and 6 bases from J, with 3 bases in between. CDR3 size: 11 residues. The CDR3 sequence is CASSFTNEQFF. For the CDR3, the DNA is TGTGCCAGCAGCTTTACCAATGAGCAGTTCTTC.

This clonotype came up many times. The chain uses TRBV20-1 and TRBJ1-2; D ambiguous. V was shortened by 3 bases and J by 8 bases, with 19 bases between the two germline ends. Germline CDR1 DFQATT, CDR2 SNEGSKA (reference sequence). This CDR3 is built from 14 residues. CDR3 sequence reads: CSASLAGSGLGYTF. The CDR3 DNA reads TGCAGTGCTAGCTTAGCAGGCAGCGGTCTAGGCTACACCTTC.